The 2 T cell receptor beta chains given below trace back to one sample, sequenced in a study of cytomegalovirus exposure and HLA in healthy donors. A multiplex PCR was run with 60 Vbeta primers and 13 Jbeta primers. Generated by immunoSEQ multiplex PCR, the TCRdb table keeps only in-frame clones and is missing some. The table shows about 180,000 clones, with under 85% occurring only once. The sequenced sample was PBMCs. The source is a male donor in good health and CMV-seronegative.

This CDR3 is CASKMRTAETYEQYF. CDR3 sequence (DNA): TGTGCCAGCAAAATGAGGACAGCCGAAACCTACGAGCAGTACTTC. This chain joins TRBV28 and TRBJ2-7; TRBD1 might be the D (6 bases). Germline lookup yields CDR1 MDHEN and CDR2 SYDVKM. CDR3 length equals 15 residues. Trimming took 7 bases from V and 2 from J, leaving 18 bases between them.

This clone was seen a few times. The chain links TRBV9 to TRBJ1-2, with no clear D. With 0 bases removed from V and 2 bases from J, the gap between germline ends came to 11 bases. The germline CDR1 and CDR2 sequences are SGDLS and YYNGEE. The CDR3 length is 15 residues. Here the CDR3 DNA reads TGTGCCAGCAGCGTAGGTGGAGAACTAAACTATGGCTACACCTTC. It encodes CASSVGGELNYGYTF.